This TCR beta chain derives from a study of post-analysis software for immune sequencing data. Findings and limits, study-wide: The F measure placed samples prepared in the same batch into strongly shared clusters. Comparison of patients with controls showed about 5 TRBV segments more frequent in patients, TRBV5-6, TRBV5-1 and TRBV20-1 among them. Normalized Chao1 diversity was significantly lower in multiple sclerosis patients than in controls.

Prepared TCR beta cDNA libraries contained unique molecular identifiers. T cells numbering roughly 1 to 10 million yielded approximately 500,000 cDNA molecules. Each CDR3 protein gets one entry after TCRdb re-called the PCR reads with MiXCR. The table lists hundreds of thousands of distinct CDR3 sequences, roughly 50% of them singletons. A note on this clonotype: Its antigen remains unknown.

There are 14 residues in the CDR3. V shed 5 bases and J 5 bases; nucleotides not matched to a gene: 7. CDR1 and CDR2 (germline): SQVTM, ANQGSEA. The sequenced sample was blood. The source is a girl aged 5-17 years with multiple sclerosis. This rearrangement joins TRBV29-1 to TRBJ1-5, with 9 nucleotides matching TRBD1. The CDR3 DNA sequence: TGCAGCGTTCGAGGGGACAGGGTATATCAGCCCCAGCATTTT. It codes for CSVRGDRVYQPQHF.